The 30 T cell receptor beta chains listed next were all sequenced from one sample in a study of cytomegalovirus exposure and HLA in healthy donors. The PCR used 60 Vbeta and 13 Jbeta primers. TCRdb keeps only in-frame clones here, not all; method: immunoSEQ multiplex PCR. This table holds 90,000 to 140,000 clones, around 75% found once. The sequencing input was PBMCs. These receptors came from a man aged 25-45 years in good health and CMV-seronegative.

The chain joins TRBV6-6 to TRBJ1-2; 8 nucleotides match TRBD1. From germline, CDR1 is MNHNY and CDR2 SVGAGI (reference sequence). The trim removed 6 bases at V and 6 bases at J, leaving 6 bases unmatched. The length of the CDR3 is 13 residues. CDR3 DNA sequence: TGTGCCAGCAGCGACAGGGGTGAAGATGGCTACACCTTC. Protein: CASSDRGEDGYTF.

The V gene is TRBV27, the J gene TRBJ2-7, with 8 bases identical to TRBD1. V shed 5 bases, J shed 6 bases, and the junction held 12 bases outside the gene matches. The CDR3 length is 15 residues. Germline V lookup: CDR1 MNHEY, CDR2 SMNVEV (reference sequence). This chain's CDR3 is CASSRPGQALPEQYF. For the CDR3, the DNA is TGTGCCAGCAGTAGACCGGGACAGGCCCTCCCCGAGCAGTACTTC.

With regard to this clone: At one end, the junction sequence differs from germline, possibly due to a read error. The chain joins TRBV15 to TRBJ1-1; D might be TRBD1 (5 bases). The germline V gene has CDR1 LNHNV and CDR2 YYDKDF (reference sequence). CDR3 length equals 15 residues. CDR3 loop: CATSRDQGMKTEAFF. For the CDR3, the DNA is TGTGCCACCAGCAGAGATCAGGGAATGAAAACTGAAGCTTTCTTT.

V is TRBV7-6 and J is TRBJ2-7; D unclear. The germline V gene encodes CDR1 SGHVS and CDR2 FNYEAQ. Trimming pared 5 bases from V and 4 bases from J, leaving 9 bases between. The CDR3 loop spans 12 amino acids. CDR3 residues: CASSPSNYEQYF. In DNA form, the CDR3 reads TGTGCCAGCAGCCCATCCAATTACGAGCAGTACTTC.

This chain connects TRBV18 to TRBJ2-7; TRBD2 agrees at 10 bases. The V and J ends lost 0 bases and 3 bases, in that order; junction bases with no gene match: 2. CDR1 is KGHSH and CDR2 is LQKENI in the germline V gene. This CDR3 is built from 15 residues. The CDR3 spells CASSPPSSGSYEQYF. The DNA for the CDR3 is TGTGCCAGCTCACCACCGTCTAGCGGGAGCTACGAGCAGTACTTC.

This chain joins TRBV6-1 and TRBJ2-7; 10 bases line up with TRBD2. This CDR3 region has 17 residues. With V trimmed by 2 bases and J by 1 base, 8 bases remained unmatched. Germline V gives CDR1 MNHNS, CDR2 SASEGT. CDR3 region: CASSEQRASGRSYEQYF. DNA of the CDR3: TGTGCCAGCAGTGAACAAAGAGCTAGCGGGAGATCCTACGAGCAGTACTTC.

This chain links TRBV7-2 with TRBJ2-2; 10 bases match TRBD1. In germline, CDR1 is SGHTA, CDR2 FQGNSA. The CDR3 length is 16 residues. V dropped 0 bases and J dropped 6; count of bases not matched to a gene: 4. The chain's CDR3 is CASSLAPGTGAGELFF. The CDR3 nucleotides read TGTGCCAGCAGCTTAGCCCCAGGGACAGGGGCCGGGGAGCTGTTTTTT.

In nucleotides, the CDR3 is TGTGCCAGTAGTCTTTTCGAAAAAGGGGATGAGCAGTTCTTC. This codes for CASSLFEKGDEQFF. V gene TRBV19 combines with J gene TRBJ2-1, with D perhaps TRBD1 (5 bases). The CDR3 is 14 residues long. The V end lost 5 bases, the J end lost 8 bases, and 16 bases lay between the germline ends. CDR1 is LNHDA, CDR2 SQIVND, per germline (reference sequence).

The chain recombines TRBV27 with TRBJ2-3, with 14 bases matching TRBD2. The CDR3 sequence is 17 residues long. The germline V gene encodes CDR1 MNHEY and CDR2 SMNVEV (reference sequence). The junction had 6 bases not matched to a gene; V was cut back by 2 bases and J by 5 bases. CDR3 in DNA: TGTGCCAGCAGTTTAGTAACGGGACTAGCGGGAGTAGATACGCAGTATTTT. The encoded protein is CASSLVTGLAGVDTQYF.

The chain uses TRBV9 and TRBJ2-7, with 9 bases lining up with TRBD2. Germline loops: CDR1 SGDLS, CDR2 YYNGEE. V lost 5 bases, J lost 4 bases, and 10 bases stayed unmatched. The CDR3 totals 15 residues. The DNA of the CDR3 is TGTGCCAGCAGTTCGGGTAGCGGGAGTACTTACGAGCAGTACTTC. Translating gives CASSSGSGSTYEQYF.

The gene calls are TRBV15 and TRBJ2-1, with TRBD2 matching over 8 bases. Germline V gives CDR1 LNHNV, CDR2 YYDKDF (reference sequence). The V and J ends lost 2 bases and 10 bases, in that order; junction bases with no gene match: 4. CDR3 length: 13 amino acids. In DNA, the CDR3 is TGTGCCACCAGCAGACCAGCGGGAGAAGAGCAGTTCTTC. It is translated as CATSRPAGEEQFF.

The chain joins TRBV19 to TRBJ2-1, with TRBD2 matching 16 bases. CDR1 and CDR2 (germline): LNHDA, SQIVND (reference sequence). The V gene end was trimmed by 1 base and the J gene end by 2 bases; junction bases not matched to a gene: 5. CDR3 length equals 19 residues. CDR3 in DNA: TGTGCCAGTAGTATAGGGGGACTAGCGGGAGGGTTAGCCTACAATGAGCAGTTCTTC. It translates to CASSIGGLAGGLAYNEQFF.

The V gene is TRBV2, the J gene TRBJ1-4, with D perhaps matching TRBD1 (6 bases). The CDR3 is 13 residues long. Trimming removed 4 bases at V and 11 bases at J, with 14 bases between. Germline V gives CDR1 SNHLY, CDR2 FYNNEI. CDR3: CASSGDNRGKLFF. DNA of the CDR3: TGTGCCAGCAGTGGGGACAACAGAGGGAAACTGTTTTTT.

This clone was detected a few times. The V gene is TRBV9, the J gene TRBJ1-6; D gene uncertain. The CDR3 loop spans 16 amino acids. Trimming pared 3 bases from V and 5 bases from J, leaving 15 bases between. Germline values: CDR1 SGDLS, CDR2 YYNGEE. The CDR3 nucleotides are TGTGCCAGCAGCGCGTCTATCCGCGCGAATAATTCACCCCTCCACTTT. This sequence encodes CASSASIRANNSPLHF.

The J gene is TRBJ2-7, the V gene TRBV23-1; no clear D. TRBV23-1 falls under the ORF class, with uncertain function. The CDR3 consists of 13 residues. V lost 6 bases to trimming and J lost 0 bases, with 9 bases between them. CDR3 sequence reads: CASRPPGSYEQYF. In DNA, the CDR3 is TGCGCCAGCAGGCCCCCAGGCTCCTACGAGCAGTACTTC.

This rearrangement joins TRBV4-3 to TRBJ2-2; 11 positions match TRBD2. Germline assignment: CDR1 LGHNA and CDR2 YSLEER. The junction had 10 bases not matched to a gene; V was cut back by 6 bases and J by 4 bases. The CDR3 has 17 residues. CDR3 sequence: CASSPTTSGEVTGELFF. The DNA of the CDR3 is TGCGCCAGCAGTCCTACGACTAGCGGGGAGGTCACCGGGGAGCTGTTTTTT.

In its sample, this clone was seen a few times. The chain employs TRBV29-1 and TRBJ2-1; D remains ambiguous. CDR3 size: 12 residues. Trimming took off 8 bases at V and 7 bases at J, with 15 bases between the two ends. Germline CDR1 is SQVTM and CDR2 is ANQGSEA. In DNA form, the CDR3 reads TGCAGCCCTCGGTTATTCGGGAATGAGCAGTTCTTC. It encodes CSPRLFGNEQFF.

The rearrangement links TRBV7-9 to TRBJ2-3, with D possibly being TRBD2 (6 bases). The germline gives CDR1 SEHNR, CDR2 FQNEAQ (reference sequence). Trimming stripped 7 bases from V and 2 bases from J, with 13 bases between. This CDR3 is 14 amino acids long. In DNA form, the CDR3 reads TGTGCCAGCATCATAGCGGAGCTCACAGATACGCAGTATTTT. Translating gives CASIIAELTDTQYF.

The chain recombines TRBV7-2 with TRBJ2-7, with D tentatively TRBD2 (7 bases). The CDR3 extends over 14 amino acids. Trimming stripped 2 bases from V and 7 bases from J, with 15 bases between. Germline values: CDR1 SGHTA, CDR2 FQGNSA. The CDR3 sequence: CASSLYRGGLEQYF. In DNA, the CDR3 is TGTGCCAGCAGCTTATACCGCGGGGGCCTGGAGCAGTACTTC. The complete variable domain, with remaining parts taken from reference TRBV7-2 and TRBJ2-7, reads GAGVSQSPSNKVTEKGKDVELRCDPISGHTALYWYRQSLGQGLEFLIYFQGNSAPDKSGLPSDRFSAERTGGSVSTLTIQRTQQEDSAVYLCASSLYRGGLEQYFGPGTRLTVT.

This clone has only a few counts. The chain joins TRBV2 to TRBJ1-2; 7 bases match TRBD1. The germline CDR1 and CDR2 sequences are SNHLY and FYNNEI. Unmatched junction bases numbered 2, after V lost 6 bases and J lost 4 bases. The CDR3 has 12 amino acids. CDR3 amino acids: CASRDRLYGYTF. CDR3 bases: TGTGCCAGCAGGGACAGGCTCTATGGCTACACCTTC.

This clone showed up many times. V and J are TRBV4-1 and TRBJ1-1; D gene ambiguous. The V gene's germline CDR1 is MGHRA and CDR2 YSYEKL. Trimming left V 3 bases short and J 3 bases short, with 11 bases between. CDR3 length: 14 residues. CDR3 DNA: TGCGCCAGCAGCCAGCGCGGGTATGACACTGAAGCTTTCTTT. As protein: CASSQRGYDTEAFF.

V usage is TRBV7-7 and J usage is TRBJ2-2; D is undetermined. This CDR3 is built from 14 residues. The V and J ends lost 1 base and 6 bases respectively, with 9 bases between them. Per germline, CDR1 SSHAT and CDR2 FNYEAQ (reference sequence). The CDR3: CASSLEQVPGELFF. CDR3 DNA: TGTGCCAGCAGCTTAGAGCAAGTACCCGGGGAGCTGTTTTTT.

The chain is built from TRBV5-6 and TRBJ2-1; D is possibly TRBD1 (6 bases). Germline V gene sequence: CDR1 SGHDT, CDR2 YYEEEE. The germline V and J ends were trimmed by 4 bases and 2 bases, with 13 bases remaining between them. The CDR3 totals 15 residues. The CDR3 protein is CASSAYRDPYNEQFF. As DNA, the CDR3 is TGTGCCAGCAGCGCGTACAGGGATCCCTACAATGAGCAGTTCTTC.

The chain is built from TRBV4-1 and TRBJ2-1, with D possibly matching TRBD2 (6 bases). Germline-derived CDR1 and CDR2 are MGHRA and YSYEKL. Between the trimmed V and J ends, which lost 0 bases and 0 bases, there was a span of 18 bases. This CDR3 comprises 19 residues. The CDR3 is CASSQEGGAGWGSYNEQFF. CDR3 coding DNA: TGCGCCAGCAGCCAAGAAGGAGGTGCGGGGTGGGGCTCCTACAATGAGCAGTTCTTC.

V gene TRBV5-5 combines with J gene TRBJ1-4; the D is unclear. The CDR3 covers 13 residues. CDR1 is SGHKS, CDR2 YYEKEE, per germline (reference sequence). V was trimmed by 9 bases and J by 2 bases, leaving 11 bases between them. The CDR3 region has the DNA TGTGCCACCTCGGGTAGGACTAATGAAAAACTGTTTTTT. Its translation is CATSGRTNEKLFF.

The V and J genes are TRBV18 and TRBJ2-7; 7 bases align to TRBD2. The ends lost 3 bases at V and 6 bases at J; junction bases unmatched: 2. The CDR3 is made up of 12 amino acids. The germline CDR1 and CDR2 sequences are KGHSH and LQKENI. DNA for the CDR3: TGTGCCAGCTCACCCGGGGAGGGCGAGCAGTACTTC. Translated, it gives CASSPGEGEQYF.

This chain links TRBV18 with TRBJ1-1; no definite D call. There are 16 residues in the CDR3. The germline V and J ends were trimmed by 3 bases and 4 bases, with 18 bases remaining between them. The germline V gene encodes CDR1 KGHSH and CDR2 LQKENI. CDR3 coding DNA: TGTGCCAGCTCACCCCGGGAGCTAGTCGGGTCCACTGAAGCTTTCTTT. It specifies CASSPRELVGSTEAFF.

The V call is TRBV29-1, the J call TRBJ1-1, with D tentatively TRBD1 (5 bases). Trimming pared 7 bases from V and 6 bases from J, leaving 15 bases between. CDR1 SQVTM and CDR2 ANQGSEA come from the germline V gene. There are 12 residues in the CDR3. The CDR3 DNA reads as TGCAGCGGTGGGGCAGGGAGGGCTGAAGCTTTCTTT. Translation: CSGGAGRAEAFF.

The V gene is TRBV4-2, the J gene TRBJ2-7; tentatively, D is TRBD1 (5 bases). The CDR3 length is 14 residues. The germline V gene has CDR1 LGHNA and CDR2 YNFKEQ. V dropped 0 bases and J dropped 1 base, with 7 bases sitting between them. CDR3 amino acids: CASSQERQSYEQYF. The DNA of the CDR3 is TGTGCCAGCAGCCAAGAGAGACAGTCCTACGAGCAGTACTTC.

The table lists this clone with a count of one. The V gene is TRBV6-4, the J gene TRBJ2-3; D is possibly TRBD2 (5 bases). In germline, CDR1 is MRHNA, CDR2 SNTAGT. The CDR3 contains 14 residues. V shed 0 bases and J shed 4 bases, with 8 bases lying between them. The CDR3 DNA reads as TGTGCCAGCAGTGACTCGGTGAGGGCAGATACGCAGTATTTT. This codes for CASSDSVRADTQYF.